The T cell receptor beta chain under discussion was sequenced for a study of cytomegalovirus exposure and HLA in healthy donors. Findings and limits, study-wide: Presence/absence analyses treated sequencing depth as roughly uniform across donors.

V was pared by 2 bases and J by 0 bases, with 11 bases of the junction left unmatched. The germline V gene has CDR1 MNHNS and CDR2 SASEGT. The CDR3 has 19 amino acids. The sample holds one count of this clone. Antigen specificity is unknown. Use of 60 Vbeta and 13 Jbeta primers characterized the PCR. The repertoire was sequenced with immunoSEQ multiplex PCR; TCRdb's copy has only in-frame clones and lacks some. Of 95,000 to 100,000 clones listed, approximately 79% are singletons. The receptor was isolated from a woman aged 60-70 years in good health and CMV-seropositive. The sequenced sample consisted of PBMCs. This sequence joins TRBV6-1 and TRBJ2-1; 9 nucleotides match TRBD2. The CDR3 DNA reads TGTGCCAGCAGTGAAATGCTAGCGGGGTTCCTAAGCTCCTACAATGAGCAGTTCTTC. Translating gives CASSEMLAGFLSSYNEQFF.